This T cell receptor beta chain stems from a study of T cells in Graves' hyperthyroidism and ophthalmopathy. General study points: Among thyroid clonotypes expanded above 0.001, most also appeared in blood. Ophthalmopathy cases were set apart from stable hyperthyroidism by a 13 V-J model.

The sample holds many counts of this clonotype. Antigen unknown. This CDR3 contains 14 residues. Trimming cost V 0 bases and J 6 bases, with 9 bases left between them. Germline V gene lookup returns CDR1 PRHDT and CDR2 FYEKMQ (reference sequence). Amplified TCR beta CDR3 regions derived from RNA transcripts. Researchers ran a first-round RT-PCR on the TCR CDR3 using the HTBI primer set. TCRdb analysed the multiplex PCR reads with MiXCR anew, one entry per CDR3 protein. The sample consists of roughly 530,000 distinct CDR3 sequences, more than 15% of them appearing once. Sequences were obtained from blood. The chain links TRBV13 to TRBJ1-5; D is unresolved. The source of this sequence is a woman aged 18 to 35 with Graves' ophthalmopathy. The CDR3 protein is CASSLGRISQPQHF. CDR3 in DNA: TGTGCCAGCAGCTTAGGTCGGATAAGTCAGCCCCAGCATTTT.